The T cell receptor beta chain described here comes from a study of response to subunit inactivated influenza vaccine. Germline assignment: CDR1 SGHDN and CDR2 FVKESK. V gave up 0 bases and J gave up 6 bases, with 19 bases separating them. CDR3 length equals 17 residues. Study-wide findings and caveats: Every seasonal influenza vaccination brings in few new T cells, the authors suggested.

Each CDR3 protein is one row after TCRdb ran MiXCR on the RT-PCR reads. The table lists about 190,000 distinct CDR3 sequences, about an eighth of them singletons, with 26% in the top ten. Turning to this clonotype: As yet, its antigen is unknown.

Source: CD8+ T cells sorted from PBMCs, taken about 5 days after vaccination. J is TRBJ2-3 and V is TRBV14; a possible D gene is TRBD1 (5 bases). The source is a man aged 50 or older who received an inactivated influenza vaccine. CDR3 nucleotide sequence: TGTGCCAGCAGCCAAGATTTAGGGGCCGGGCAAGGGGATACGCAGTATTTT. The encoded protein is CASSQDLGAGQGDTQYF.